This T cell receptor beta chain is from a study of persistence of HIV-infected CD4 T cells. An overlapping HIV-1 Gag peptide pool stimulated these cells at 0.75 to 1 ug/peptide/mL. Responding CD4+ T cells were sorted by upregulation of both CD40 ligand and CD69. The libraries were made with immunoSEQ version 4 in survey mode. This table comes from immunoSEQ multiplex PCR, and its TCRdb copy is limited to in-frame clones, with some not included. The sample lists around 9,900 clones; approximately 82% were seen once. Concerning this clone: Its specificity is unknown.

The TCR originated in an adult woman with HIV who was CMV-seropositive. The sequencing here drew on CD4+ T cells sorted from PBMCs after approximately 19-hour stimulation, taken from a patient who received antiretroviral therapy.

The CDR3 reads CASSGGLDDYQPQHF. The CDR3 DNA reads as TGTGCCAGCAGCGGGGGGCTGGACGACTATCAGCCCCAGCATTTT. The chain joins TRBV5-5 to TRBJ1-5; D perhaps matches TRBD1 (6 bases). V lost 4 bases and J 5 bases, leaving 16 bases between the germline ends. CDR3 size: 15 residues. Germline CDR1 is SGHKS and CDR2 is YYEKEE (reference sequence).